Listed below are T cell receptor beta chains from one sample, sequenced in a study of shared T cell receptors in the human thymus. The protocol was immunoSEQ multiplex PCR, while the TCRdb copy is restricted to in-frame clones and leaves out a portion. Counted here are about 660,000 clones, over 75% occurring once; the ten biggest clones make up 0.0095% to 0.011%. These data were also filed under a second study, of human thymus T cells.

Input material: thymocytes. The source of these receptors is a boy younger than two with a congenital heart defect. Both conserved end residues are part of each CDR3. Fields, in order: V gene, clone size, J gene, D gene, CDR3 DNA, CDR3 protein. D genes are given only for firm matches. The size field is filled for only some rows; it gives once, few, many or a size class.

>TRBV29-1|.|TRBJ2-2|.
TGCAGCGTTGAGAGTACCGGGGAGCTGTTTTTT
CSVESTGELFF
>TRBV30|.|TRBJ2-7|TRBD2
TGTGCCTGGAGGGGCGGGAGGGCCTGGGGCGAGCAGTACTTC
CAWRGGRAWGEQYF
>TRBV27|.|TRBJ2-7|TRBD2
TGTGCCAGCAGTTTCGATAGCGGGAGGGCCGGTCCTTATGAGCAGTACTTC
CASSFDSGRAGPYEQYF
>TRBV10-3|.|TRBJ2-5|.
TGTGCCATCAGGGCCCAAGCGGGAGAGACCCAGTACTTC
CAIRAQAGETQYF
>TRBV12-5|.|TRBJ2-7|TRBD2
TGTGCTAGTGGTTTGGCATTCGGGACTAGCTCCGAGCAGTACTTC
CASGLAFGTSSEQYF
>TRBV19|.|TRBJ2-2|.
TGTGCCAGTACCCCCCCTGGAGTTAACACCGGGGAGCTGTTTTTT
CASTPPGVNTGELFF
>TRBV21-1|.|TRBJ2-7|.
.
CASSTGYHCHYEQYF
>TRBV14|.|TRBJ1-3|.
TGTGCCAGCAGCCCGGGATCACGAGGAAACACCATATATTTT
CASSPGSRGNTIYF
>TRBV7-3|.|TRBJ2-1|.
TGTGCCAGCAGCACCCGACGGGACTTCTCCTACAATGAGCAGTTCTTC
CASSTRRDFSYNEQFF
>TRBV20-1|.|TRBJ2-7|.
TGCAGGAGGTCGCTCCACGAGCAGTACTTC
CRRSLHEQYF
>TRBV6-1|.|TRBJ2-2|.
TGTGCCAGCAGTGAAGCGGTGGTGAGCGGGGAGCTGTTTTTT
CASSEAVVSGELFF
>TRBV28|.|TRBJ1-2|.
TGTGCCAGCAGCTCGGGGTGGGCAGACTATGGCTACACCTTC
CASSSGWADYGYTF
>TRBV4-3|.|TRBJ2-1|.
TGCGCCAGCAGCGGACAGAAGAGCTCCTACAATGAGCAGTTCTTC
CASSGQKSSYNEQFF
>TRBV5-1|once|TRBJ2-7|TRBD2
TGCGCCAGCAGCTTGGGCGAAACTAGCGGGAACTCCTACGAGCAGTACTTC
CASSLGETSGNSYEQYF
>TRBV30|once|TRBJ2-7|TRBD2
TGTGCCTGGAGGACCCCCGGGAGGGCCCGGTACGAGCAGTACTTC
CAWRTPGRARYEQYF
>TRBV27|.|TRBJ2-7|TRBD2
TGTGCCAGCACCGCGGCTAGCGGGATTGGTGAGCAGTACTTC
CASTAASGIGEQYF
>TRBV4-2|.|TRBJ2-2|.
TGTGCCAGCAGCCAAGATGACCGGGGGATGACCGGGGAGCTGTTTTTT
CASSQDDRGMTGELFF
>TRBV28|.|TRBJ1-1|TRBD1
TGTGCCAGCAGTTTAGGGATCCGGACAGGCAAAAGGGAAGCTTTCTTT
CASSLGIRTGKREAFF
>TRBV30|.|TRBJ2-1|TRBD2
TGTGCCTGGATTACTAGCGGGGCCCTTAACTCCTACAATGAGCAGTTCTTC
CAWITSGALNSYNEQFF
>TRBV6-5|few|TRBJ2-1|TRBD2
TGTGCCAGCAGTTACGGGACTAGCTACAATGAGCAGTTCTTC
CASSYGTSYNEQFF
>TRBV19|.|TRBJ2-1|.
TGTGCCAGTAGTATCGGAGATAGCTCCTACAATGAGCAGTTCTTC
CASSIGDSSYNEQFF
>TRBV2|.|TRBJ1-1|TRBD1
TGTGCCAGCATAACGGGACAGGCGAACACTGAAGCTTTCTTT
CASITGQANTEAFF
>TRBV21-1|few|TRBJ2-5|.
TGTGCCAGCAGCAATTTGACTCCAGCGGGAGTGGAGACCCAGTACTTC
CASSNLTPAGVETQYF
>TRBV7-9|once|TRBJ2-3|.
TGTGCCAGCAGCTACTCAAACAGGGATTCACACACAGATACGCAGTATTTT
CASSYSNRDSHTDTQYF
>TRBV4-3|.|TRBJ2-2|TRBD2
TGCGCCAGCAGCCAAGAGGGACTAGGGATCGGGGAGCTGTTTTTT
CASSQEGLGIGELFF
>TRBV11-3|.|TRBJ2-1|TRBD2
TGTGCCAGCAGCTGGACTAGCGGATACAATGAGCAGTTCTTC
CASSWTSGYNEQFF
>TRBV4-2|.|TRBJ1-1|.
TGTGCCAGCAGCCTGGCGGATGCGGTCACTGAAGCTTTCTTT
CASSLADAVTEAFF
>TRBV29-1|.|TRBJ2-7|TRBD2
TGCAGCGTTGAAGGCCGGTCAAGCGCTAGCGGGGAAACCTACGAGCAGTACTTC
CSVEGRSSASGETYEQYF
>TRBV7-9|.|TRBJ2-7|TRBD1
TGTGCCAGCAGCTTGACAGGGGTTGGCTACGAGCAGTACTTC
CASSLTGVGYEQYF
>TRBV14|.|TRBJ2-7|.
TGTGCCAGCAGCCACCTAGGGGGGGTAACCTACGAGCAGTACTTC
CASSHLGGVTYEQYF
>TRBV2|.|TRBJ1-1|.
TGTGCCAGCAGGCAACTCAGGGTACGGGACACTGAAGCTTTCTTT
CASRQLRVRDTEAFF
>TRBV11-2|.|TRBJ1-3|TRBD1
TGTGCCAGCAGCTTAGAGCCACAGGGGGCTTCTGGAAACACCATATATTTT
CASSLEPQGASGNTIYF
>TRBV4-3|.|TRBJ2-7|.
TGCGCCAGCAGCCAAGATGGTTCCCGAGGGGAGCAGTACTTC
CASSQDGSRGEQYF
>TRBV6-4|.|TRBJ2-1|.
TGTGCCAGCAGTGAGGAGCAGGGGACTGAGCAGTTCTTC
CASSEEQGTEQFF
>TRBV6-5|.|TRBJ2-1|.
TGTGCCAGCGCCTCTAGACCCCACGATGAGCAGTTCTTC
CASASRPHDEQFF
>TRBV4-3|.|TRBJ2-2|.
TGCGCCAGCAGCCAAGATGGAGGGACTCCCCCCGGGGAGCTGTTTTTT
CASSQDGGTPPGELFF